This TCR beta chain was identified during a study of human T cells and chemical hapten exposure. Study-level information: Patients' scalps got diphenylcyclopropenone weekly throughout the approximately 25-week study.

The V segment lost 5 bases and the J segment 8 bases; nucleotides outside the gene matches: 7. In germline, CDR1 is MRHNA, CDR2 SNTAGT. The CDR3 totals 14 residues. TCRdb independently ran MiXCR on the RACE reads; one entry per CDR3 protein. The sample records about 190,000 distinct CDR3 sequences, about 25% being singletons. As for this clonotype: This may come from a read error, since a much larger clone is one base off.

Time point described: patch test 3, about 24 weeks after DPC sensitization. Indicated treatment: therapeutic diphenylcyclopropenone sensitization with weekly scalp DPC. V usage is TRBV6-4 and J usage is TRBJ2-1; 9 bases align to TRBD2. The sample here was whole blood, taken in connection with sensitization to the hapten diphenylcyclopropenone (DPC). The TCR sequence derives from a middle-aged woman with alopecia areata. Some clones in this sample may be carry-over from other donors' samples. The CDR3 sequence is CASSRTSESYEQFF. The CDR3 DNA reads TGTGCCAGCAGTCGGACTAGCGAGAGCTATGAGCAGTTCTTC.